A single sample is the source of the 8 T cell receptor beta chains below, sequenced in a study of OX40 agonist ivuxolimab in advanced cancers. Repertoires were generated with immunoSEQ multiplex PCR, while TCRdb's copy carries only in-frame clones and drops some. The table has about 58,000 clones, approximately 75% seen once. Sequencing used CD4+ or CD8+ T cells sorted from blood, obtained in a trial of the OX40 agonist ivuxolimab. The origin of the receptors is an adult with an advanced solid tumor such as melanoma, head and neck, liver or kidney cancer.

This chain uses TRBV18 with TRBJ1-2, with D possibly matching TRBD1 (5 bases). Germline CDR1 and CDR2: KGHSH and LQKENI. Between the trimmed V and J ends, which lost 4 bases and 1 base, there was a span of 10 bases. The CDR3 extends over 14 amino acids. DNA for the CDR3: TGTGCCAGCTCACGGACCGGGGGTAACTATGGCTACACCTTC. This gives the protein CASSRTGGNYGYTF.

Here the CDR3 DNA reads TGTGCCAGCAGTCGGTACAATGAGCAGTTCTTC. It specifies CASSRYNEQFF. V is TRBV28 and J is TRBJ2-1; D is unclear. Trimming removed 5 bases at V and 4 bases at J, with 3 bases between. Germline CDR1 reads MDHEN; CDR2 reads SYDVKM. CDR3 length: 11 residues.

The gene calls are TRBV19 and TRBJ1-6, with a possible D match to TRBD1 (6 bases). V shed 6 bases and J shed 5 bases, with 14 bases lying between them. This CDR3 is 15 amino acids long. Per germline, CDR1 LNHDA and CDR2 SQIVND (reference sequence). In nucleotides, the CDR3 is TGTGCCAGTAGAACACAGGGAATCAATAATTCACCCCTCCACTTT. Translated: CASRTQGINNSPLHF.

The V gene is TRBV19, the J gene TRBJ1-5; no clear D. Germline V gene data show CDR1 as LNHDA and CDR2 as SQIVND (reference sequence). Trimming removed 3 bases from V and 4 bases from J, with 13 bases in between. CDR3 length equals 15 residues. The CDR3 here is CASSIRGTVNQPQHF. The DNA of the CDR3 is TGTGCCAGTAGTATTCGGGGAACAGTTAATCAGCCCCAGCATTTT. Based on the CDR3 plus reference TRBV19 and TRBJ1-5, the full variable domain is DGGITQSPKYLFRKEGQNVTLSCEQNLNHDAMYWYRQDPGQGLRLIYYSQIVNDFQKGDIAEGYSVSREKKESFPLTVTSAQKNPTAFYLCASSIRGTVNQPQHFGDGTRLSIL.

This chain joins TRBV9 and TRBJ2-1; D unresolved. The V gene lost 0 bases and the J gene lost 6 bases, with 16 bases spanning the gap. The germline V gene encodes CDR1 SGDLS and CDR2 YYNGEE. This CDR3 has 16 residues. Here the CDR3 DNA reads TGTGCCAGCAGCGTAGCTACGGCCAGGACGGGCAATGAGCAGTTCTTC. It translates to CASSVATARTGNEQFF.

This chain joins TRBV9 and TRBJ1-6; perhaps TRBD1 as D (6 bases). The germline V and J ends were trimmed by 4 bases and 6 bases, with 14 bases remaining between them. Germline V gene data show CDR1 as SGDLS and CDR2 as YYNGEE. CDR3 size: 15 residues. The CDR3 here is CASSPTGQPNSPLHF. In DNA, the CDR3 is TGTGCCAGCAGCCCGACCGGACAGCCTAATTCACCCCTCCACTTT.

J is TRBJ2-5 and V is TRBV11-3, with 7 bases lining up with TRBD1. This CDR3 has 15 residues. Unmatched junction bases numbered 12, after V lost 5 bases and J lost 6 bases. Germline V CDR1 and CDR2: SGHNT, YENEEA. The CDR3 DNA reads TGTGCCAGCAGCCCCCGACAGGGCGGTATGAAGACCCAGTACTTC. Protein product: CASSPRQGGMKTQYF. Combining the CDR3 with reference TRBV11-3 and TRBJ2-5 gives the whole variable domain EAGVVQSPRYKIIEKKQPVAFWCNPISGHNTLYWYLQNLGQGPELLIRYENEEAVDDSQLPKDRFSAERLKGVDSTLKIQPAELGDSAVYLCASSPRQGGMKTQYFGPGTRLLVL.

The rearrangement links TRBV14 to TRBJ2-2; no definite D call. Germline loops: CDR1 SGHDN, CDR2 FVKESK. The CDR3 is 14 amino acids. Trimming removed 4 bases from V and 1 base from J, with 7 bases in between. The CDR3 reads CASSLYRNTGELFF. The DNA for the CDR3 is TGTGCCAGCAGCCTTTACAGGAACACCGGGGAGCTGTTTTTT.